These 3 T cell receptor beta chains were all obtained from the same sample, sequenced in a study of T cells expressing NK-cell markers. From the 5' RACE reads, TCRdb lists one entry per CDR3 protein and no DNA. Seen in this sample are roughly 430,000 distinct CDR3 sequences; the ten most common clones hold roughly 7.2%. The material sequenced was blood T cells: a sorted CD56 or NKG2C T cell subset, CD4+ or CD8+ T cells, or bulk PBMC T cells (not recorded which). The receptor set was obtained from a woman aged 18 to 75 in good health.

CDR3 protein: CASSYRRGSDYNEQFF. The rearrangement links TRBV6-5 to TRBJ2-1; absent DNA, TCRdb's TRBD1 call cannot be checked. The CDR3 consists of 16 residues. Germline lookup yields CDR1 MNHEY and CDR2 SVGAGI.

V is TRBV11-2 and J is TRBJ1-2; checking the TCRdb D call of TRBD1 is not possible without DNA. From germline, CDR1 is SGHAT and CDR2 FQNNGV. The CDR3 runs 14 residues. CDR3: CASSKQVLADGYTF.

This chain connects TRBV20-1 to TRBJ1-5; there is no DNA to check the TCRdb D call of TRBD1. The CDR3 is 12 amino acids. Germline assignment: CDR1 DFQATT and CDR2 SNEGSKA (reference sequence). The CDR3 protein is CSAIDRGQPQHF.